This is a list of T cell receptor beta chains from one sample in a study of blood T cell repertoires in COVID-19. Sequenced by immunoSEQ multiplex PCR; TCRdb stores in-frame clones only, minus some. The data hold fewer than 300,000 clones, with 90% to 95% observed a single time. Sequencing was performed on peripheral blood. These receptor sequences come from a woman in her twenties or thirties with COVID-19, enrolled during active disease. CDR3s include the opening cysteine and the closing phenylalanine or tryptophan. The D gene is left open where the match is weak. For some rows the clone size is stated as once, few or many, or as a class when expanded; others skip it.

15,TRBJ1-5,.,TRBV18,.,TGTGCCAGCTCACCACGTGGGGGCGTGGGTCAGCCCCAGCATTTT,CASSPRGGVGQPQHF
16,TRBJ1-2,.,TRBV27,.,TGTGCCAGCAGTTCGTTCTACAGGGATTCCCCATATGGCTACACCTTC,CASSSFYRDSPYGYTF
13,TRBJ1-1,.,TRBV19,.,TGTGCCAGTAGACTACAGGGGAACACTGAAGCTTTCTTT,CASRLQGNTEAFF
15,TRBJ2-1,.,TRBV28,once,TGTGCCGGCAGTTTATACAAAACAGGGTTGGATGAGCAGTTCTTC,CAGSLYKTGLDEQFF
14,TRBJ1-4,.,TRBV6-5,.,TGTGCCAGCAGTCCACAGGGTGCAGGTGAAAAACTGTTTTTT,CASSPQGAGEKLFF
16,TRBJ2-6,.,TRBV11-2,.,TGTGCCAGCAGCTTTACAGGTGTTTCTGGGGCCAACGTCCTGACTTTC,CASSFTGVSGANVLTF
17,TRBJ2-5,TRBD2,TRBV27,.,TGTGCCAGCAGTCCACTAACTAGCGGGAGGGCCAAAGAGACCCAGTACTTC,CASSPLTSGRAKETQYF
16,TRBJ2-3,TRBD2,TRBV9,many,TGTGCCAGCAGCGCTCTAGCGGGAGGGAGAACAGATACGCAGTATTTT,CASSALAGGRTDTQYF
14,TRBJ2-7,TRBD1,TRBV5-4,few,TGTGCCAGCAGTTCGGGACAGGGTGTGAGGGAGCAGTACTTC,CASSSGQGVREQYF
16,TRBJ1-3,TRBD1,TRBV19,.,TGTGCCAGTAGTACCCGGACAGGGTCAAGAATCAACACCATATATTTT,CASSTRTGSRINTIYF
14,TRBJ2-5,.,TRBV18,.,TGTGCCAGCTCACCAATAGACAGGCAAGAGACCCAGTACTTC,CASSPIDRQETQYF
13,TRBJ2-7,.,TRBV21-1,.,TGTGCCAGCACCAAGGACAGGGTGGGCGAGCAGTACTTC,CASTKDRVGEQYF
13,TRBJ2-7,.,TRBV4-1,.,TGCGCCAGCAGCCAAGACCGGACATCCGAGCAGTACTTC,CASSQDRTSEQYF
15,TRBJ2-2,.,TRBV7-9,.,TGTGCCAGCAGCTTTCGCGGCTTTAACACCGGGGAGCTGTTTTTT,CASSFRGFNTGELFF
15,TRBJ2-7,TRBD2,TRBV15,.,TGTGCCACCAGCCCCGGGACTAGCGGCGTATACGAGCAGTACTTC,CATSPGTSGVYEQYF
14,TRBJ2-3,.,TRBV9,few,TGTGCCAGCAGCGGCGGTCAAATCACAGATACGCAGTATTTT,CASSGGQITDTQYF
15,TRBJ2-7,TRBD1,TRBV3-1/TRBV3-2,.,TGTGCCAGCAGCCAAGATGCAGGGGGCAACCTCGAGCAGTACTTC,CASSQDAGGNLEQYF
15,TRBJ1-1,.,TRBV5-6,.,TGTGCCAGCAGCGCGGTCGAGGCGTCGGGGACTGAAGCTTTCTTT,CASSAVEASGTEAFF
16,TRBJ2-7,.,TRBV5-1,.,TGCGCCAGCAGTCCCGGACATTCTTTCGGGCCCTACGAGCAGTACTTC,CASSPGHSFGPYEQYF
17,TRBJ1-4,.,TRBV10-3,.,TGTGCCATCAGTGAGAACAGGGACGTATCGGCTAATGAAAAACTGTTTTTT,CAISENRDVSANEKLFF
15,TRBJ2-7,TRBD2,TRBV2,.,TGTGCCAGCAGGGGGACTAGCGGGGACCTCTACGAGCAGTACTTC,CASRGTSGDLYEQYF
16,TRBJ1-1,.,TRBV10-1,.,TGCGCCAGCAGTGAGGGTAAGGGAGCCTCAAAGCGGAAAGCTTTCTTT,CASSEGKGASKRKAFF
12,TRBJ2-1,.,TRBV6-4,.,TGTGCCAGCAGTGACACCTCAGGGAAGCGGTTCTTC,CASSDTSGKRFF
15,TRBJ2-2,TRBD2,TRBV6-4,.,TGTGCCAGCAAAACGCTAGCGGGCACCACCGGGGAGCTGTTTTTT,CASKTLAGTTGELFF
15,TRBJ1-1,.,TRBV6-5,.,TGTGCCAGCAGTTACTCGCCCGGTATGAACACTGAAGCTTTCTTT,CASSYSPGMNTEAFF
16,TRBJ1-4,.,TRBV28,once,TGTGCCAGCAGTTACGGACAAAACAAGGCGGGGGAAAAACTGTTTTTT,CASSYGQNKAGEKLFF
15,TRBJ1-2,.,TRBV13,.,TGTGCCAGCAGCTGGCCGACAGGTTCTAGCTATGGCTACACCTTC,CASSWPTGSSYGYTF
13,TRBJ1-2,.,TRBV5-4,once,TGTGCCAGCAGCCCCGACTATGATCGATACTACACCTTC,CASSPDYDRYYTF
14,TRBJ1-2,.,TRBV6-6,.,TGTGCCAGCAGTTACTCGCGGTACCAATATGGCTACACCTTC,CASSYSRYQYGYTF
14,TRBJ1-1,.,TRBV5-4,.,TGTGCCAGCAGCTTGCGAACGGTTAACACTGAAGCTTTCTTT,CASSLRTVNTEAFF
15,TRBJ1-1,TRBD1,TRBV13,.,TGTGCCAGCAGCTTTCGACTGACAGGGTCTCTCGGAGCTTTCTTT,CASSFRLTGSLGAFF
16,TRBJ2-1,TRBD1,TRBV5-1,.,TGCGCCAGCAGCCTCTTTGGGGACAGGGAGTACAATGAGCAGTTCTTC,CASSLFGDREYNEQFF
18,TRBJ2-7,TRBD2,TRBV28,.,TGTGCCAGCAGTACAACCGGGACTAGCGGGGGTATAGACTACGAGCAGTACTTC,CASSTTGTSGGIDYEQYF
11,TRBJ1-2,TRBD1,TRBV30,.,TGTGCGACTAGGACAGGGTATGGCTACACCTTC,CATRTGYGYTF
15,TRBJ2-1,TRBD2,TRBV28,.,TGTGCCAGCAGTGGACTAGCGGGAGGCTACAATGAGCAGTTCTTC,CASSGLAGGYNEQFF